This paragraph reports one T cell receptor beta chain. A much larger clonotype is one base distant, so this may be a read error. A primer in the constant region served to generate TCR beta cDNA from 500 ng of total RNA. A slightly modified ARM-PCR protocol with three nested multiplex PCR rounds produced these TCR beta libraries. Two initial PCR rounds of around 10 cycles each paired TRBV1-TRBV30 forward primers with a C-beta reverse primer. TCRdb fed the multiplex PCR reads into MiXCR, producing one record per CDR3 protein. The sample gives 310,000 or so distinct CDR3 sequences, roughly 60% of which show up once; approximately 15% is in the top ten. These data come from a study of tumor-infiltrating lymphocytes in primary liver carcinoma. Study-level background: These patients were men and women whose ages were 30 to 69 years.

Trimming took 6 bases from V and 4 from J, leaving 12 bases between them. This CDR3 comprises 12 residues. CDR1 SQVTM and CDR2 ANQGSEA come from the germline V gene. Researchers drew blood RNA from unsorted whole blood and extracted germline DNA as well. The study enrolled treatment-naive patients with chronic HBV infection. Sequencing was carried out using peripheral blood. The sequence came from a woman younger than 45 with primary liver carcinoma and hepatitis B virus infection. The chain recombines TRBV29-1 with TRBJ2-5, with a weak D call TRBD1 (5 bases). The CDR3 loop reads CSVAVGRETQYF. DNA for the CDR3: TGCAGCGTGGCTGTGGGGCGAGAGACCCAGTACTTC.